The source of this T cell receptor (beta chain) is a study of a mutant IDH1 vaccine in newly diagnosed glioma. About the research overall: Receipt of radiotherapy, temozolomide, or both preceded the study, and most received both.

Profiling relied on immunoSEQ multiplex PCR, and the TCRdb table lists in-frame clones only, not all of them. The sample has approximately 36,000 clones; roughly 78% are singletons. Time point reported: baseline, week 1 (first vaccination visit). Indicated treatment: pre-vaccination baseline after standard-of-care therapy. Each tumor in the donors was a new WHO grade 3 or 4 astrocytoma, IDH1-mutant and ATRX-lost. The CDR3 sequence is 12 residues long. Germline V gene sequence: CDR1 GTSNPN, CDR2 SVGIG (reference sequence). This clone was picked up a small number of times. Antigen: not known. Broader study findings: Detectable vaccine-induced immune responses arose in more than 85% of patients. Pseudoprogression looked unconnected to shifts in top peripheral T cell clonotypes.

The J gene is TRBJ1-1, the V gene TRBV30; 7 nucleotides agree with TRBD1. The source of this sequence is a man aged 40-49 years with glioma. Some clones in this sample may be carry-over from other donors' samples. The specimen was PBMCs, collected from a glioma patient treated with radiotherapy, temozolomide or both. The CDR3 nucleotides are TGTACTTTCCGGGCCCAGGGGGTTACTGCTTTCTTT. Its translation: CTFRAQGVTAFF.